This TCR beta chain was captured in a study of blood T cell repertoires in COVID-19. The wider study: Both acute and convalescent COVID-19 samples were obtained from the United States, Italy and Spain. In each case, the material was cDNA or gDNA derived from T cells, B-cell-depleted T cells, or PBMCs.

Clones were read by immunoSEQ multiplex PCR, and TCRdb kept only the in-frame ones, dropping some. The sample comprises tens of thousands of clones, 70% to 75% of which are singletons, and more than 11% rests with the top ten. The sequencing sample was made of peripheral blood. The source of this sequence is a woman aged 70 to 79 with acute or convalescent COVID-19.

The CDR3 sequence: CSVGGSGGRMWGEQYF. The DNA of the CDR3 is TGCAGCGTTGGAGGGAGCGGGGGGCGGATGTGGGGCGAGCAGTACTTC. This chain connects TRBV29-1 to TRBJ2-7, with TRBD2 matching over 9 bases. The V and J ends lost 4 bases and 6 bases, in that order; junction bases with no gene match: 16. This CDR3 has 16 amino acids. Germline loops: CDR1 SQVTM, CDR2 ANQGSEA.